The 6 T cell receptor beta chains below all came from one sample that was sequenced in a study of blood T cell repertoires in COVID-19. Here immunoSEQ multiplex PCR was the method, and the copy in TCRdb shows in-frame clones only, minus some. Of about 100,000 clones listed, more than 85% were seen once; the top ten hold roughly 7.3%. Sequencing was performed on peripheral blood. All receptors derive from a man aged 25 to 45 in a cohort sampled during active COVID-19.

The V gene is TRBV5-4, the J gene TRBJ1-4, with a weak D call TRBD1 (6 bases). Trimming shortened V by 4 bases and J by 3 bases, and 13 bases separated the two germline ends. The CDR3 covers 15 residues. CDR1 is SGHNT and CDR2 is YYREEE in the germline V gene (reference sequence). The CDR3 coding sequence is TGTGCCAGCAGCCGGGGGGGGCAGGCTAATGAAAAACTGTTTTTT. This codes for CASSRGGQANEKLFF.

The V and J genes are TRBV19 and TRBJ2-3, with 10 positions matching TRBD1. This CDR3 spans 16 amino acids. V dropped 3 bases and J dropped 1; count of bases not matched to a gene: 4. CDR1 is LNHDA, CDR2 SQIVND, per germline (reference sequence). CDR3 DNA sequence: TGTGCCAGTAGTATTTGGGACAGGGGAGGCACAGATACGCAGTATTTT. It codes for CASSIWDRGGTDTQYF.

The J gene is TRBJ2-7, the V gene TRBV29-1; TRBD1 agrees at 11 bases. Trimming took 5 bases from V and 3 from J; bases not matched to a gene: 3. CDR3 length equals 13 residues. Per the germline V gene, CDR1 is SQVTM and CDR2 is ANQGSEA. DNA of the CDR3: TGCAGCGTTCTGGGACAGGGGGACTACGAGCAGTACTTC. This translates into CSVLGQGDYEQYF.

This rearrangement joins TRBV12-3 or TRBV12-4 to TRBJ2-5, with D possibly being TRBD1 (5 bases). The CDR3 is 13 amino acids. V gave up 5 bases and J gave up 9 bases, with 16 bases separating them. This CDR3 is CASSLNGREAQYF. The CDR3 DNA sequence: TGTGCCAGCAGTCTTAATGGCAGGGAAGCCCAGTACTTC.

This chain joins TRBV19 and TRBJ2-5; 11 nucleotides match TRBD2. Germline values: CDR1 LNHDA, CDR2 SQIVND (reference sequence). The CDR3 has 16 residues. V lost 4 bases to trimming and J lost 5 bases; unmatched junction nucleotides: 9. CDR3 nucleotide sequence: TGTGCCAGTAGTACGTCTAGCGGGGGGCTGCGGGAGACCCAGTACTTC. Its translation is CASSTSSGGLRETQYF.

The chain couples TRBV12-5 to TRBJ2-6, with 11 nucleotides matching TRBD1. Trimming cost V 6 bases and J 0 bases; bases outside gene matches: 1. The CDR3 is made up of 16 amino acids. Germline V gene sequence: CDR1 LGHNT, CDR2 FRNRAP. The CDR3 is CASGGTGGSGANVLTF. In nucleotides, the CDR3 is TGTGCTAGTGGCGGGACAGGGGGCTCTGGGGCCAACGTCCTGACTTTC.